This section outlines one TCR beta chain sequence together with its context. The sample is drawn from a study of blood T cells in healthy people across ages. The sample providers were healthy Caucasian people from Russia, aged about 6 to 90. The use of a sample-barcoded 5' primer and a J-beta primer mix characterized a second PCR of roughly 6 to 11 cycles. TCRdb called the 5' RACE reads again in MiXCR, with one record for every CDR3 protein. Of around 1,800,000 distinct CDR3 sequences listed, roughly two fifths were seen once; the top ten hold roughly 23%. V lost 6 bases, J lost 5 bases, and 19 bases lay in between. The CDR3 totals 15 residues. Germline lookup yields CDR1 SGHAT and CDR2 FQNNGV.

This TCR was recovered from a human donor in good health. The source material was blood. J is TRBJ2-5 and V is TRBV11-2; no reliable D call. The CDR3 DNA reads TGTGCCAGCAGTTGGTGGAGAGTGGCGTGGGAGACCCAGTACTTC. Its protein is CASSWWRVAWETQYF.